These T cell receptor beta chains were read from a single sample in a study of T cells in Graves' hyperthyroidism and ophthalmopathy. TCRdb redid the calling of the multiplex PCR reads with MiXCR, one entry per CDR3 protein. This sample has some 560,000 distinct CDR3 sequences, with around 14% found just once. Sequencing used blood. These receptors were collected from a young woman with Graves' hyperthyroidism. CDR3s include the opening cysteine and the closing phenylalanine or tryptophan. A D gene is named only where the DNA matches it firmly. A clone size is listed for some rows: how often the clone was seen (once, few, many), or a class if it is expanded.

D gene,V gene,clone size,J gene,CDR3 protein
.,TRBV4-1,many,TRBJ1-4,CASRNQGSEKLFF
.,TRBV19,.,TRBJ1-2,CASTLFFPLRNYGYTF
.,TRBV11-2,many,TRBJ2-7,CASSFQEGESSYEQYF
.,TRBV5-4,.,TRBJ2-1,CASSLEAQFPPFF
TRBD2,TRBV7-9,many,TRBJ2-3,CASSLVLAGVTDTQYF
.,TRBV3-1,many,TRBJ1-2,CASSQARVSGYTF
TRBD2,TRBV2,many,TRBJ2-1,CASSRTLAGGDNEQFF
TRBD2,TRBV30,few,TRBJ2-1,CAWRPSAGAEQFF
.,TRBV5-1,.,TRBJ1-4,CASSLRPGTTLTNEKLFF
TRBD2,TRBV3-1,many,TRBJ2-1,CASSLPSGRNDEQFF